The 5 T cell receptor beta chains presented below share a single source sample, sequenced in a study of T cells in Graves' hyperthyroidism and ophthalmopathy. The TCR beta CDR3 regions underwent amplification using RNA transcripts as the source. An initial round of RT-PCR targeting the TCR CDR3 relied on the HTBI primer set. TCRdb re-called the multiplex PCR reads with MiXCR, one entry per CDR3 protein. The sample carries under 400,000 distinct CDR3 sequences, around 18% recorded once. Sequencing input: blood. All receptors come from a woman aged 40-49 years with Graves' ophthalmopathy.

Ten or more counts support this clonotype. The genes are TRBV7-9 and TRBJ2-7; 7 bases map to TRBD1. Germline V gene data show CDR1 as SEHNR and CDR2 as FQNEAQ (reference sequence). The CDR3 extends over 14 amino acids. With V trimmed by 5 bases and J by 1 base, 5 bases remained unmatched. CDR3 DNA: TGTGCCAGCAGCGCCCGGGACAGTTCCTACGAGCAGTACTTC. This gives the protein CASSARDSSYEQYF.

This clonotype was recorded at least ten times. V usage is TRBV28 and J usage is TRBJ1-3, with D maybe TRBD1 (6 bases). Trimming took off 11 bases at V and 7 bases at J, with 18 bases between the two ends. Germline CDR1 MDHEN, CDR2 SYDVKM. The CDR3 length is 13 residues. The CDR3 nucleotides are TGTGCCTCCTCTCCCGGGACATCGAACACCATATATTTT. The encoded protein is CASSPGTSNTIYF.

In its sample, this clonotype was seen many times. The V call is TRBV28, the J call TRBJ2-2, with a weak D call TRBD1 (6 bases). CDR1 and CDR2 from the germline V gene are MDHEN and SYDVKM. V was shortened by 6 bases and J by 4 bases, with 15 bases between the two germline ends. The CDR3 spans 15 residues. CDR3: CASRTQGLGTGELFF. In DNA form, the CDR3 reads TGTGCCAGCAGAACACAGGGCTTAGGCACCGGGGAGCTGTTTTTT.

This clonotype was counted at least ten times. CDR3 region: CASSGQNYGYTF. CDR3 nucleotide sequence: TGTGCCAGCAGCGGACAGAACTATGGCTACACCTTC. The chain carries TRBV12-3 or TRBV12-4 and TRBJ1-2; a possible D gene is TRBD1 (6 bases). The V and J ends lost 6 bases and 2 bases respectively, with 7 bases between them. The CDR3 extends over 12 amino acids.

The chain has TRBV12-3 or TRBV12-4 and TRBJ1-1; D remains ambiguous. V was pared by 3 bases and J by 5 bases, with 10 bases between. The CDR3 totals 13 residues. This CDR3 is CASSLTRRTEAFF. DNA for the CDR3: TGTGCCAGCAGTTTGACCCGGAGGACTGAAGCTTTCTTT.